Sequencing of this T cell receptor beta chain was carried out in a study of shared T cell receptors in the human thymus. This table comes from immunoSEQ multiplex PCR, and its TCRdb copy is limited to in-frame clones, with some not included. Of hundreds of thousands of clones in the sample, about 89% were seen once. The length of the CDR3 is 15 residues. Germline CDR1 reads SGHVS; CDR2 reads FQNEAQ. V was cut by 5 bases and J by 1 base, with 12 bases left in between. This sample also belongs to another study, concerning human thymus T cells. That work contributes: During corrective heart surgery, resections were taken, and the thymus tissue came from them. Thymic and blood repertoires showed apparently biased V and J gene usage. Related research examined unrelated individuals and reported that their thymic repertoires overlapped highly.

The rearrangement links TRBV7-8 to TRBJ2-1; weak D call: TRBD1 (6 bases). The source is a boy less than two years old with a congenital heart defect. Sample: thymocytes. CDR3 nucleotides: TGTGCCAGCAGCCCCCTTAGGGGGTCCTACAATGAGCAGTTCTTC. This codes for CASSPLRGSYNEQFF.